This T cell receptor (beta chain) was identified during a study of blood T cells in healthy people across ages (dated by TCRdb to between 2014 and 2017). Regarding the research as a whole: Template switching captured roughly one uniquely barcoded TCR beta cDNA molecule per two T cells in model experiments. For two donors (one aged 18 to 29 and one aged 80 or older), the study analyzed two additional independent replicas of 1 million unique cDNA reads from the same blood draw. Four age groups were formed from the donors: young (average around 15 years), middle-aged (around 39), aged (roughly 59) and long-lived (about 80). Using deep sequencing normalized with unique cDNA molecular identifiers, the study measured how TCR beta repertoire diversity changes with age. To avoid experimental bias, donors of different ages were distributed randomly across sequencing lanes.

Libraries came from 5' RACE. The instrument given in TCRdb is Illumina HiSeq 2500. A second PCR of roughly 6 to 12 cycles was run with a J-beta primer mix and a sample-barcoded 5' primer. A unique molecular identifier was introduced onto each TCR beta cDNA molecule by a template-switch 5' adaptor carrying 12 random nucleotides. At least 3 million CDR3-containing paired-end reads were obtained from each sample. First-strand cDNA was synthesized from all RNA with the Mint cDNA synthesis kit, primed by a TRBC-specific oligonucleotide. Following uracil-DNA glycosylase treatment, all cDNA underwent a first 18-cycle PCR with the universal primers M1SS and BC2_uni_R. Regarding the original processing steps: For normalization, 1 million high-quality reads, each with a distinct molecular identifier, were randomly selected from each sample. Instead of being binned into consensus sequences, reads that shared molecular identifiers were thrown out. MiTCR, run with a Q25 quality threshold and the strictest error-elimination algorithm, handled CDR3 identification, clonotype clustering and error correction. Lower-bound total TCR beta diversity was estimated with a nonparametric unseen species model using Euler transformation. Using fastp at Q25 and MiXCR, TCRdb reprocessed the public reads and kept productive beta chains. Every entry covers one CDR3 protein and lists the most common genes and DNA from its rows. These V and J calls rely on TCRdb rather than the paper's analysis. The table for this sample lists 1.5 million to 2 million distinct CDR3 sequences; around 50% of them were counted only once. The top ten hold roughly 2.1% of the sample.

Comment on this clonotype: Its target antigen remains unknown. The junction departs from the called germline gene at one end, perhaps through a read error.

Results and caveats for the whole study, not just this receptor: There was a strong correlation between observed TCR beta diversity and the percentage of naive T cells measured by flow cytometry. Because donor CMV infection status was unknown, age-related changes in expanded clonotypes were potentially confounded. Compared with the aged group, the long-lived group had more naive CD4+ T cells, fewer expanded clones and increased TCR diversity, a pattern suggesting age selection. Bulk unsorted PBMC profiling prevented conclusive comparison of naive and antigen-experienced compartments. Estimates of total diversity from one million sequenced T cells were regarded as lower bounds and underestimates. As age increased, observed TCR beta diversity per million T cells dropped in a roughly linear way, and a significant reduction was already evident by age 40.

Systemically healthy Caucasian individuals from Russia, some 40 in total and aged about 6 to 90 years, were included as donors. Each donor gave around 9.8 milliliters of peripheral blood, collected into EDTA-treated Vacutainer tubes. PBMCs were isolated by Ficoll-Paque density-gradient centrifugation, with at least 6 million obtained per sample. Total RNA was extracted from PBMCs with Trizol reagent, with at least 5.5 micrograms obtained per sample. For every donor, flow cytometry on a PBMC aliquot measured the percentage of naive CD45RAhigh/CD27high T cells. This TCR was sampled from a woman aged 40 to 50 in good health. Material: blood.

The bases read TGTGCCAGCTCACCATTCGGCAGGGCGCCGATTAATTCGCCCCTCCACTTT. The encoded protein is CASSPFGRAPINSPLHF. The chain uses TRBV18 and TRBJ1-6; TRBD1 is perhaps the D gene, given 5 matching bases. The germline V gene sets CDR1 to KGHSH and CDR2 to LQKENI. The CDR3 covers 17 residues, taking in both the cysteine and the phenylalanine. Only CDR3 DNA is held: 51 bases, read in frame from base 1.